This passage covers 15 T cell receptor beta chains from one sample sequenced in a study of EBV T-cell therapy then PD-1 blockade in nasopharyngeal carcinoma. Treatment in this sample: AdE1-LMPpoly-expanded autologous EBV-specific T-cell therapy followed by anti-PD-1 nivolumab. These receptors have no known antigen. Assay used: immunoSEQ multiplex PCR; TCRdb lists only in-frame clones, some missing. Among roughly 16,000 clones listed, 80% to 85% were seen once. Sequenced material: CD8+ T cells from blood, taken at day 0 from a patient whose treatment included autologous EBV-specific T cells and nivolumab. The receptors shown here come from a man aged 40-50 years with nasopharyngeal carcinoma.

The CDR3 DNA sequence: TGTGCCAGCAGCAGACGGACAGGGCGGACAGAGACCCAGTACTTC. Translation: CASSRRTGRTETQYF. The V gene is TRBV7-2, the J gene TRBJ2-5, with 8 bases matching TRBD1. Looked up from germline, CDR1 is SGHTA and CDR2 is FQGNSA. The CDR3 consists of 15 residues. V shed 5 bases and J 4 bases; nucleotides not matched to a gene: 9.

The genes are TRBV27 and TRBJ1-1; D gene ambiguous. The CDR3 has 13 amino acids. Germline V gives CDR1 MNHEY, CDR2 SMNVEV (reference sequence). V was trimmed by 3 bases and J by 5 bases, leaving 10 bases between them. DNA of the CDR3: TGTGCCAGCAGTTTCGCCAGAGGGACTGAAGCTTTCTTT. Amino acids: CASSFARGTEAFF.

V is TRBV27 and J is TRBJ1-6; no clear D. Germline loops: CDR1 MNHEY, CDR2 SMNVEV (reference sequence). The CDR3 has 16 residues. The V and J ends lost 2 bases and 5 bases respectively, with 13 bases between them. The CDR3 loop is CASSLKWGNHNSPLHF. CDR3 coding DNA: TGTGCCAGCAGTTTAAAATGGGGTAATCATAATTCACCCCTCCACTTT.

CDR3 in amino acids: CASSLLWGKDEQYF. CDR3 nucleotide sequence: TGCGCCAGCAGCCTTCTTTGGGGGAAGGACGAGCAGTACTTC. The chain carries TRBV4-1 and TRBJ2-7; D may correspond to TRBD1 or TRBD2 (5 bases each). Looked up from germline, CDR1 is MGHRA and CDR2 is YSYEKL. The CDR3 contains 14 residues. V shed 4 bases and J shed 5 bases, with 15 bases lying between them.

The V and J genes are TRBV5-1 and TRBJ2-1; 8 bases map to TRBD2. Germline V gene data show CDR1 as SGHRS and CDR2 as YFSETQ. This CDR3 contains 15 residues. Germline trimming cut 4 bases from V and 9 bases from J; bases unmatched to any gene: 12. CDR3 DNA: TGCGCCAGCAGCCCTGGCTCGGGACTAGGGTCTGAGCAGTTCTTC. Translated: CASSPGSGLGSEQFF.

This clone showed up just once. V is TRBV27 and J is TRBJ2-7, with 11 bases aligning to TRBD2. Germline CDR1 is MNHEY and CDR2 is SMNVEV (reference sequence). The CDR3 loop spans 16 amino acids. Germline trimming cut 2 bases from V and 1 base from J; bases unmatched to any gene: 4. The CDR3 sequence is CASSLELAGGSYEQYF. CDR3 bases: TGTGCCAGCAGTTTAGAGCTAGCGGGGGGATCCTACGAGCAGTACTTC.

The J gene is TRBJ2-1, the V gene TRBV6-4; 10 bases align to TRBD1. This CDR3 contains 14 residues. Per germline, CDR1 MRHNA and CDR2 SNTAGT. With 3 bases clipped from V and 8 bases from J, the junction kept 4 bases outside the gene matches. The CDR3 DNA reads TGTGCCAGCAGTGAGAAGACAGGGGGCCATGAGCAGTTCTTC. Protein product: CASSEKTGGHEQFF.

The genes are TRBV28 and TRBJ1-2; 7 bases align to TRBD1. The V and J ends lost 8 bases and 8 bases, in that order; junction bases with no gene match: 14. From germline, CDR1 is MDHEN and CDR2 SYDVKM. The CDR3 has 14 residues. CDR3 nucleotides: TGTGCCAGCCGTGGGGGTGGACAGGCCGGCGGCTACACCTTC. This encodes CASRGGGQAGGYTF.

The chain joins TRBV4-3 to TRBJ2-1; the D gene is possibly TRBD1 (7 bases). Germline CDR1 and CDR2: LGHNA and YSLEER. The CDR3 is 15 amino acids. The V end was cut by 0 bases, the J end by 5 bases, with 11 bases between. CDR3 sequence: CASSQEAGGNNEQFF. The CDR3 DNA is TGCGCCAGCAGCCAAGAGGCAGGGGGGAACAATGAGCAGTTCTTC.

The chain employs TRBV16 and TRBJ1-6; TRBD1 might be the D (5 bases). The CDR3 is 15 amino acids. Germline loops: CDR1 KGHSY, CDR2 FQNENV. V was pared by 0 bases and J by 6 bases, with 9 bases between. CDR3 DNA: TGTGCCAGCAGCCAATCTCGGGGCACTAATTCACCCCTCCACTTT. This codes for CASSQSRGTNSPLHF. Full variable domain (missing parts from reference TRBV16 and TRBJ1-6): GEEVAQTPKHLVRGEGQKAKLYCAPIKGHSYVFWYQQVLKNEFKFLISFQNENVFDETGMPKERFSAKCLPNSPCSLEIQATKLEDSAVYFCASSQSRGTNSPLHFGNGTRLTVT.

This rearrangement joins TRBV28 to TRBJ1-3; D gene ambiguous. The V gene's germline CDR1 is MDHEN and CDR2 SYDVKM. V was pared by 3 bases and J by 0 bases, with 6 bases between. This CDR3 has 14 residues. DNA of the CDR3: TGTGCCAGCAGTTTTACGTACTCTGGAAACACCATATATTTT. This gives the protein CASSFTYSGNTIYF.

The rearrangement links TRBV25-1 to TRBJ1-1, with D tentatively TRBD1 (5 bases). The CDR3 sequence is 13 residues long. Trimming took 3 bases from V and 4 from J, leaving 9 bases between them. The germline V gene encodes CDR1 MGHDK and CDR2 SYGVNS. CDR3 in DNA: TGTGCCAGCAGTGACCAGGGTACCACTGAAGCTTTCTTT. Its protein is CASSDQGTTEAFF.

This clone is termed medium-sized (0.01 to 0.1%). CDR3 loop: CASSFGETVRGTDTQYF. In nucleotides, the CDR3 is TGTGCCAGCAGCTTTGGGGAGACGGTCAGGGGCACAGATACGCAGTATTTT. The genes are TRBV7-9 and TRBJ2-3, with D perhaps given as TRBD1 or TRBD2 (5 bases each). Germline assignment: CDR1 SEHNR and CDR2 FQNEAQ (reference sequence). Trimming left V 3 bases short and J 1 base short, with 17 bases between. The CDR3 loop spans 17 amino acids.

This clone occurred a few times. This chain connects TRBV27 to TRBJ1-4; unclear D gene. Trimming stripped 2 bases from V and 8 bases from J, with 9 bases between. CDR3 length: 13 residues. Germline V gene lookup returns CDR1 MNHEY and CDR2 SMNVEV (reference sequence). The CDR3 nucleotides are TGTGCCAGCAGTTTAGGACCGTGGGAAAAACTGTTTTTT. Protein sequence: CASSLGPWEKLFF.

CDR3 sequence reads: CAASKGWYEQYF. The CDR3 DNA reads TGTGCCGCTTCAAAAGGATGGTACGAGCAGTACTTC. V usage is TRBV6-5 and J usage is TRBJ2-7; D unresolved. V lost 11 bases and J lost 4, with 15 bases in between. This CDR3 region has 12 residues. Germline CDR1 reads MNHEY; CDR2 reads SVGAGI.